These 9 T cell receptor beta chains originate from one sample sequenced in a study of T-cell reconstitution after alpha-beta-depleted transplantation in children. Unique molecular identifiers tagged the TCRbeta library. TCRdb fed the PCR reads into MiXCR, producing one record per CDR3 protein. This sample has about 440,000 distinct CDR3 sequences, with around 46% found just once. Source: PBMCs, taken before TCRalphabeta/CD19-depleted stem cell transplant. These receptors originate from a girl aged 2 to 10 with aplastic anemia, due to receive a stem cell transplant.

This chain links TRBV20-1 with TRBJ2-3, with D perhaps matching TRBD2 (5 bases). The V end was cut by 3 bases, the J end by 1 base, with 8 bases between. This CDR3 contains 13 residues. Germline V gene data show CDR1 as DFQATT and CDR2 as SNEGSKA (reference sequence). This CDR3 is CSARVSGTDTQYF. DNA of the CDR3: TGCAGTGCTAGGGTTAGCGGCACAGATACGCAGTATTTT.

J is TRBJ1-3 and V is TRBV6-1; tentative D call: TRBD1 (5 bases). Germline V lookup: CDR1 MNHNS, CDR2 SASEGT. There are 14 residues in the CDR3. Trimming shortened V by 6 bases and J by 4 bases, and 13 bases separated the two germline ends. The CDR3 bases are TGTGCCAGCAGCCTTGGACAAACCGGAAACACCATATATTTT. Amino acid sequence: CASSLGQTGNTIYF.

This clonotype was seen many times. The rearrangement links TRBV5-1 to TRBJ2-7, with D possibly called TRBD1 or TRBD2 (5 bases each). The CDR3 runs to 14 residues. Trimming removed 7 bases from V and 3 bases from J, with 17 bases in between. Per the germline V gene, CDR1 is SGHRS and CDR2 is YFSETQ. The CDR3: CASSTRSGSYEQYF. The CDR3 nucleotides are TGCGCCAGCTCCACAAGGTCAGGGAGCTACGAGCAGTACTTC.

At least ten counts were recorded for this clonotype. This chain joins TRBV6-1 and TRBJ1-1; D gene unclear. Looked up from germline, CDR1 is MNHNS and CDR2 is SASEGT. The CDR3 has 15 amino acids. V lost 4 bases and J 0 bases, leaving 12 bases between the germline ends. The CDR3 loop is CASSASGSVNTEAFF. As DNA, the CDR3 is TGTGCCAGCAGTGCTTCCGGGTCCGTGAACACTGAAGCTTTCTTT.

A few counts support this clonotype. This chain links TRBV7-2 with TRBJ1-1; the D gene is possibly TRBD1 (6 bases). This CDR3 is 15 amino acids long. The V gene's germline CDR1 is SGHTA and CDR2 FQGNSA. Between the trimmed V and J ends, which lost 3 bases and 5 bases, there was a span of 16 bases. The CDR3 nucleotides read TGTGCCAGCAGCTTCCAATTCAGGGGAGGGACTGAAGCTTTCTTT. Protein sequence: CASSFQFRGGTEAFF. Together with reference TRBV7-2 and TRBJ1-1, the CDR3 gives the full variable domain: GAGVSQSPSNKVTEKGKDVELRCDPISGHTALYWYRQSLGQGLEFLIYFQGNSAPDKSGLPSDRFSAERTGGSVSTLTIQRTQQEDSAVYLCASSFQFRGGTEAFFGQGTRLTVV.

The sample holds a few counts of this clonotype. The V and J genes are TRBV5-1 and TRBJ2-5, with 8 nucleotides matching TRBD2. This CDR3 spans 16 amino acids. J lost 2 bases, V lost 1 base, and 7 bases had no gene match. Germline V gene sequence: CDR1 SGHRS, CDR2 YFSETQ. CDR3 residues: CASSLPRLAKQETQYF. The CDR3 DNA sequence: TGCGCCAGCAGCTTGCCCCGACTAGCGAAACAAGAGACCCAGTACTTC. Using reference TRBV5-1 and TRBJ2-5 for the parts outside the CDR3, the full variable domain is KAGVTQTPRYLIKTRGQQVTLSCSPISGHRSVSWYQQTPGQGLQFLFEYFSETQRNKGNFPGRFSGRQFSNSRSEMNVSTLELGDSALYLCASSLPRLAKQETQYFGPGTRLLVL.

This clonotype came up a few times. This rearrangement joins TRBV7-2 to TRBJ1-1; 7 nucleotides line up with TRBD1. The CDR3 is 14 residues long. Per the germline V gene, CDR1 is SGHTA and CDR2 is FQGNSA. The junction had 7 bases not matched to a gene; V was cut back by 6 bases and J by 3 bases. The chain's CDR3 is CASSRTGRDTEAFF. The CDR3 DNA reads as TGTGCCAGCAGTCGGACAGGCCGGGACACTGAAGCTTTCTTT.

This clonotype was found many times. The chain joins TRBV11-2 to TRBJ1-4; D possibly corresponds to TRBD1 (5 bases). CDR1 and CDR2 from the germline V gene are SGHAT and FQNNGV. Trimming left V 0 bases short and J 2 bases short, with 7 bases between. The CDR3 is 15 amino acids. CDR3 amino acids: CASSLDRDTNEKLFF. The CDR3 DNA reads TGTGCCAGCAGCTTAGACCGGGACACTAATGAAAAACTGTTTTTT.

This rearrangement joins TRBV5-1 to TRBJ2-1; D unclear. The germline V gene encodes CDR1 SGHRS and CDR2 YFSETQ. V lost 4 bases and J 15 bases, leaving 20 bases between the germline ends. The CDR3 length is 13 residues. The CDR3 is CASSPEMEHQRFF. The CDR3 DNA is TGCGCCAGCAGCCCGGAAATGGAACATCAGCGGTTCTTC.